This record looks at one T cell receptor beta chain sequence and its context. Its cognate antigen is unknown. These data are taken from a study of blood T cells in healthy people across ages. General observations from the study: Relative to aged donors, long-lived donors carried more naive CD4+ cells and displayed higher diversity. In these data, TCR beta diversity tracked strongly with naive T cell percentage.

Trimming removed 0 bases from V and 5 bases from J, with 19 bases in between. This CDR3 has 17 residues. Germline CDR1 LNHNV, CDR2 YYDKDF (reference sequence). PCR was performed a second time for about 7 to 12 cycles using a sample-barcoded 5' primer and a J-beta primer mix. TCRdb itself ran the 5' RACE reads through MiXCR, one entry per CDR3 protein. This table holds roughly 730,000 distinct CDR3 sequences, around three fifths found once. The receptor's source is a man in his forties in good health. This chain links TRBV15 with TRBJ2-5; maybe TRBD2 (7 bases). Sample: blood. The CDR3: CATSRDGSAGAGETQYF. The CDR3 bases are TGTGCCACCAGCAGAGATGGATCGGCGGGGGCGGGGGAGACCCAGTACTTC.